The 17 T cell receptor beta chains below were found in one sample sequenced in a study of cytomegalovirus exposure and HLA in healthy donors (dated by TCRdb to 2016 to 2017). The receptor library was made with the immunoSEQ multiplex PCR assay. For the multiplex PCR, a mixture combining 60 forward primers for TCR Vbeta segments and 13 reverse primers for TCR Jbeta segments was used. The table comes from immuneACCESS by way of TCRdb, which keeps in-frame sequences with V and J called. Part of the clones is missing from these tables; in studies checked, under half for an unresolved V gene and the rest for unknown reasons. In this sample the table shows roughly 150,000 clones, roughly a tenth of which occur a single time. The leading ten clones occupy about 2% of the sample. Sequencing used PBMCs. These receptors came from a male donor in good health and CMV-seronegative.

This clone was seen a handful of times. J is TRBJ2-7 and V is TRBV2, with 11 positions matching TRBD2. The CDR3 spans 17 residues. CDR1 is SNHLY, CDR2 FYNNEI, per germline. J gave up 0 bases and V 2 bases, and 6 bases lay outside the gene matches. CDR3 protein: CASSELGLAALSYEQYF. The CDR3 DNA reads TGTGCCAGCAGTGAATTGGGACTAGCGGCCCTCTCCTACGAGCAGTACTTC.

The rearrangement links TRBV2 to TRBJ2-6; D may be TRBD2 (5 bases). The CDR3 runs 15 residues. Germline assignment: CDR1 SNHLY and CDR2 FYNNEI. V was shortened by 8 bases and J by 0 bases, with 11 bases between the two germline ends. In nucleotides, the CDR3 is TGTGCCAGCGAGGGCAGTGCCTCTGGGGCCAACGTCCTGACTTTC. As protein: CASEGSASGANVLTF.

This chain joins TRBV6-1 and TRBJ1-3; possible D gene TRBD1, 6 bases. This CDR3 has 14 residues. Per the germline V gene, CDR1 is MNHNS and CDR2 is SASEGT. V shed 6 bases and J shed 0 bases, with 9 bases lying between them. The CDR3 bases are TGTGCCAGCAGGACAGGAACCTCTGGAAACACCATATATTTT. Its protein product is CASRTGTSGNTIYF.

This chain joins TRBV5-1 and TRBJ1-4, with a tentative D call TRBD1 (5 bases). The CDR3 totals 17 residues. V dropped 3 bases and J dropped 4 bases, with 19 bases sitting between them. The germline CDR1 and CDR2 sequences are SGHRS and YFSETQ. The CDR3 nucleotides read TGCGCCAGCAGCTGGGGGGACCGAGTCCTCATTAATGAAAAACTGTTTTTT. Protein: CASSWGDRVLINEKLFF.

This clone was picked up a small number of times. This chain joins TRBV27 and TRBJ2-7, with a tentative D call TRBD2 (5 bases). Per germline, CDR1 MNHEY and CDR2 SMNVEV (reference sequence). V was shortened by 4 bases and J by 2 bases, with 18 bases between the two germline ends. This CDR3 comprises 16 residues. The CDR3 region has the DNA TGTGCCAGCAGTTCATGGAGCGGAGACCTTACCTACGAGCAGTACTTC. This gives the protein CASSSWSGDLTYEQYF.

V gene TRBV9 combines with J gene TRBJ2-1; TRBD2 agrees at 8 bases. With V trimmed by 0 bases and J by 7 bases, 9 bases remained unmatched. The germline V gene has CDR1 SGDLS and CDR2 YYNGEE. The CDR3 totals 16 residues. The CDR3 reads CASSVGLSGIGNEQFF. The CDR3 coding sequence is TGTGCCAGCAGCGTAGGGCTTAGCGGGATCGGTAATGAGCAGTTCTTC.

The chain uses TRBV7-9 and TRBJ1-1, with D perhaps TRBD1 (6 bases). Germline CDR1 is SEHNR and CDR2 is FQNEAQ (reference sequence). This CDR3 is built from 14 residues. Trimming pared 2 bases from V and 7 bases from J, leaving 14 bases between. The CDR3 spells CASSLPGKQGEAFF. The DNA for the CDR3 is TGTGCCAGCAGCTTACCAGGGAAACAGGGTGAAGCTTTCTTT.

A single count supports this clone. V gene TRBV5-6 combines with J gene TRBJ1-6, with D possibly matching TRBD1 (6 bases). Trimming removed 0 bases from V and 10 bases from J, with 11 bases in between. CDR3 size: 14 residues. The germline V gene has CDR1 SGHDT and CDR2 YYEEEE. The CDR3 spells CASSLEQGKSPLHF. CDR3 bases: TGTGCCAGCAGCTTGGAACAGGGAAAGTCACCCCTCCACTTT.

This sequence joins TRBV6-1 and TRBJ1-1; TRBD1 is a possible D gene (6 bases). The CDR3 has 15 amino acids. V lost 6 bases and J lost 1, with 15 bases in between. Germline V gene data show CDR1 as MNHNS and CDR2 as SASEGT. CDR3 in amino acids: CASSRAGGANTEAFF. For the CDR3, the DNA is TGTGCCAGCAGCCGGGCTGGGGGGGCGAACACTGAAGCTTTCTTT.

This clone was counted a few times. A junction boundary mismatches the germline segment, possibly from a read error. This sequence joins TRBV14 and TRBJ2-2; tentative D call: TRBD2 (6 bases). The germline V gene encodes CDR1 SGHDN and CDR2 FVKESK. The CDR3 is 15 amino acids. The CDR3 spells CASSLLGGNAGELFF. CDR3 nucleotide sequence: TGTGCCAGCAGTCTCCTCGGCGGGAACGCCGGGGAGCTGTTTTTT.

There are a few counts of this clone. This chain uses TRBV18 with TRBJ1-1, with 8 bases aligning to TRBD1. Germline CDR1 is KGHSH and CDR2 is LQKENI. This CDR3 is 17 amino acids long. Losses at the gene ends were 6 bases for V and 4 bases for J; bases not matched to a gene: 16. CDR3 sequence reads: CASSGGTGLGVGTEAFF. DNA for the CDR3: TGTGCCAGCTCGGGCGGGACAGGCCTAGGTGTCGGCACTGAAGCTTTCTTT.

This clone has just a few counts. This chain joins TRBV29-1 and TRBJ2-1; 11 bases map to TRBD2. The V segment lost 6 bases and the J segment 3 bases; nucleotides outside the gene matches: 4. CDR1 SQVTM and CDR2 ANQGSEA come from the germline V gene. The CDR3 extends over 14 amino acids. The DNA of the CDR3 is TGCAGCGTGCAGACTAGCGGGAACTACAATGAGCAGTTCTTC. This codes for CSVQTSGNYNEQFF.

This clone has only a few counts. Written as DNA, the CDR3 is TGTGCCAGCGATCGAGGTCACGAGCAGTACTTC. Translating gives CASDRGHEQYF. The chain carries TRBV6-1 and TRBJ2-7, with D unresolved. This CDR3 contains 11 residues. The V and J ends lost 8 bases and 5 bases respectively, with 10 bases between them. CDR1 is MNHNS, CDR2 SASEGT, per germline.

With regard to this clone: At one of its ends the junction is not consistent with the germline gene, which may arise from a read error. The CDR3 reads CAGSSQVGTEAFF. The CDR3 DNA reads as TGCGCCGGCAGCTCACAGGTAGGAACTGAAGCTTTCTTT. The rearrangement links TRBV5-1 to TRBJ1-1; D might be TRBD1 (5 bases). Germline V gene lookup returns CDR1 SGHRS and CDR2 YFSETQ. This CDR3 is 13 amino acids long.

This clone has only a few counts. V is TRBV4-2 and J is TRBJ2-7, with 7 bases lining up with TRBD1. CDR1 is LGHNA, CDR2 YNFKEQ, per germline. V lost 1 base and J lost 3; bases outside the gene matches: 9. The CDR3 has 16 amino acids. This CDR3 is CASSQVGEQGNYEQYF. The CDR3 DNA sequence: TGTGCCAGCAGCCAAGTAGGAGAACAGGGGAACTACGAGCAGTACTTC.

The chain carries TRBV28 and TRBJ1-2; D is perhaps TRBD1 (5 bases). The CDR3 runs 17 residues. Germline V gene data show CDR1 as MDHEN and CDR2 as SYDVKM. The V end lost 2 bases, the J end lost 0 bases, and 16 bases lay between the germline ends. The CDR3, as DNA: TGTGCCAGCAGTTTAAGCGTCAAAGGGGCAGCTAACTATGGCTACACCTTC. The encoded protein is CASSLSVKGAANYGYTF.

Worth noting for this clone: The junction shows a germline mismatch at one end, possibly a read error. The rearrangement joins TRBV30 to TRBJ1-3, with D possibly being TRBD1 (5 bases). The CDR3 loop spans 12 amino acids. CDR1 is GTSNPN and CDR2 is SVGIG in the germline V gene (reference sequence). Written as DNA, the CDR3 is TGTGCCTGGAGTGCAAGCCGGACACTCGCCGCTTTT. It translates to CAWSASRTLAAF.